This TCR beta chain comes out of a study of T cells after yellow fever vaccination. Ten or more counts support this clonotype. Its specificity is not known. 5'RACE template switching produced TCR cDNA carrying a universal primer site and UMIs. Each CDR3 protein is one row after TCRdb ran MiXCR on the 5' RACE reads. The sample has around 320,000 distinct CDR3 sequences, around 4.4% seen once. Germline V lookup: CDR1 MNHNY, CDR2 SVGAGI (reference sequence). This CDR3 spans 13 amino acids. V was pared by 2 bases and J by 6 bases, with 10 bases between. Study results and caveats: A secondary response was less intense yet reached its peak sooner, at day 5 versus 15. A small share of clonotypes appeared in both CD4 and CD8 compartments. The study re-detected most primary-vaccination clones after the booster (nearly 97% CD4, 88% CD8).

The material was PBMCs, obtained 15 days after the yellow fever booster vaccination. V and J are TRBV6-6 and TRBJ1-2, with D perhaps TRBD1 (5 bases). This receptor was taken from a man between 18 and 29 years old who received the YFV17D yellow fever vaccine. The DNA for the CDR3 is TGTGCCAGCAGTTACGGGGGAGGCCATGGCTACACCTTC. Translating it yields CASSYGGGHGYTF.